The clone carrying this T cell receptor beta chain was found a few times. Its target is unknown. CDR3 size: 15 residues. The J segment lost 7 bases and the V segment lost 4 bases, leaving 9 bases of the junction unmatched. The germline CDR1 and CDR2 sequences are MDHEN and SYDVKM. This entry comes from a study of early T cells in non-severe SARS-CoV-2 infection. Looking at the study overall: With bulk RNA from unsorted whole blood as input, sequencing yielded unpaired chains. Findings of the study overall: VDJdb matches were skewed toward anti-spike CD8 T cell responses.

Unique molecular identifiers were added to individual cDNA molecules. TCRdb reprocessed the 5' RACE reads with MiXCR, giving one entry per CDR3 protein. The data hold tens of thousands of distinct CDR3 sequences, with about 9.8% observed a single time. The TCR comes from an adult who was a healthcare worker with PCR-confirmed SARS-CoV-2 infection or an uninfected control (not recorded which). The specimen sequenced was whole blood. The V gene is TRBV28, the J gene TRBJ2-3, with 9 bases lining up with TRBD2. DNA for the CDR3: TGTGCCAGCAGTTCAGCGGGAGGTGAAGGGAATACGCAGTATTTT. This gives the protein CASSSAGGEGNTQYF.